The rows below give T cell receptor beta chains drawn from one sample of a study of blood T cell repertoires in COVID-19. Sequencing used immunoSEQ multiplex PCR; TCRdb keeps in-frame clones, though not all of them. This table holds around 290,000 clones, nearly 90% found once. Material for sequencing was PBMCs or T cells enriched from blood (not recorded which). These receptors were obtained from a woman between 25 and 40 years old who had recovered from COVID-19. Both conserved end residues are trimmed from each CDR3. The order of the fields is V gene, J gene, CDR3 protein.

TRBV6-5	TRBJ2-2	ASSFLRSVNTGELF
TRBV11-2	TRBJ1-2	ASSLEGGGGYT
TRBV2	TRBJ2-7	ATRPRGSEGKTYEQY
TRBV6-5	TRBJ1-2	ASSGAGQYYGYT
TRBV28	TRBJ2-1	ASSLNRRNNEQF
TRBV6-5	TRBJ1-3	ASSYFEGGDTIY
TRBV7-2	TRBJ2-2	ASSRNRDRGRTGELF
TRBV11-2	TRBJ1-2	ASSLVQGQVSNYGYT
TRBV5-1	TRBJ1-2	ASSLDIGGYT
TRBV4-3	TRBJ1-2	ASSHHLTQTDYGYT
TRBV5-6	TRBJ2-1	ASSSSTSGAYNEQF
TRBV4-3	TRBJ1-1	ASSQTRGLTEAF
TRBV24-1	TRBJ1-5	ATSDARGNQPQH
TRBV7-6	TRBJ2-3	ASSSPPGGLGTDTQY
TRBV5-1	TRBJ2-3	ASSSNMAPTDTQY
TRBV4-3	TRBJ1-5	ASSQGQSNQPQH
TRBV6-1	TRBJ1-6	ASSEAGGYYAPLH
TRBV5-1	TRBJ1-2	ASSLKNGQDRYGYT
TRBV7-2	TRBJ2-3	ASSLRSAGGPRDTQY
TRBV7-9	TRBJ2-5	ASGETGTETQY
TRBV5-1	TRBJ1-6	ASSLRQGQGSPLH
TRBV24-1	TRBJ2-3	ATRKGADTQY
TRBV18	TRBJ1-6	ASSPVYGDSPLH
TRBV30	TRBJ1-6	AWSSGPLH
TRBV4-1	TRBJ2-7	ASSSRPSGLPYEQY
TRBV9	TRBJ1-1	ASSVGSPGGTEAF
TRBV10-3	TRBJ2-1	AISAWGQGNEQF
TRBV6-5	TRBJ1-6	ASSYPRGKRNSPLH
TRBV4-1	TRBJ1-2	ASSLVGTDYGYT
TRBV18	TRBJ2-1	ASWPDRSTYNEQF
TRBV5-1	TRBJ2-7	ASSLGPARGLVGYEQY
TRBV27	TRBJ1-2	ASSPPPGGAGYGYT
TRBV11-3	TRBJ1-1	ASSSGGTENTEAF
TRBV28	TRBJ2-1	ASKITGTGVHNEQF
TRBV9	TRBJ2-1	ASSVGLADYNEQF
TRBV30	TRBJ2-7	AWSALPTGGEQY
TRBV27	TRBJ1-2	ASRGRNYGYT
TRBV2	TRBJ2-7	ASSAGHPPYEQY
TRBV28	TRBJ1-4	ASSLGLPRGGEKLF
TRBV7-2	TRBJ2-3	ASSLSMGGWDTQY
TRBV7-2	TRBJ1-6	ASSGRGAGSPLH
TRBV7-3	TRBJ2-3	ASSLLAGGRSGSDTQY
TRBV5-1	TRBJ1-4	ASSSGGTSNEKLF
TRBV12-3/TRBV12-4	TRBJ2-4	ASSLDRQNIQY
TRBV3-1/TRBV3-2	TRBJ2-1	ASTLDVLAGISEQF
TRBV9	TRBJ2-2	ASSVARDSVTGELF
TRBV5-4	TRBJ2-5	ASSLRQETQY
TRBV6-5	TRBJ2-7	ASTLVPGSHEQY
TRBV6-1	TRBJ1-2	ASSDIADRGSPYGYT
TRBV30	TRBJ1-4	AWSVVRGSSPINEKLF
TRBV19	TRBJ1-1	ASRTGITEAF
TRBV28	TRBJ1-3	ASSLFQGGGNTIY
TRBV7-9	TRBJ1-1	ASSLVRMRVGVNTEAF
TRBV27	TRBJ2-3	ASSGRAGGADTQY